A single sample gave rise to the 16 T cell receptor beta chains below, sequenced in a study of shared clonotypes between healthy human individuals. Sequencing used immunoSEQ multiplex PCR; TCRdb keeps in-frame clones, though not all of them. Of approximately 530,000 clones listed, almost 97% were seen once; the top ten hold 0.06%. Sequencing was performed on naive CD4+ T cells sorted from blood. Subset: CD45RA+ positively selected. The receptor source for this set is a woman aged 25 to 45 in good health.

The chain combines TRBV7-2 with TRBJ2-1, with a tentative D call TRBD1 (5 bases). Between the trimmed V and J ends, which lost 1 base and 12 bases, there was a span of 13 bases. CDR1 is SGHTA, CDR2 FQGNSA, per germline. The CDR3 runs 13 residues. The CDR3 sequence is CASSLDRKASQFF. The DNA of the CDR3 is TGTGCCAGCAGCTTAGACAGGAAAGCATCGCAGTTCTTC.

The CDR3 DNA sequence: TGTGCCAGCAGTCCAACGTTCGGGACAGGGGACCCTTTAACCAAAAACATTCAGTACTTC. Translation gives CASSPTFGTGDPLTKNIQYF. The chain uses TRBV2 and TRBJ2-4; 10 nucleotides align to TRBD1. Germline V gene sequence: CDR1 SNHLY, CDR2 FYNNEI. The CDR3 runs 20 residues. With V trimmed by 5 bases and J by 2 bases, 18 bases remained unmatched.

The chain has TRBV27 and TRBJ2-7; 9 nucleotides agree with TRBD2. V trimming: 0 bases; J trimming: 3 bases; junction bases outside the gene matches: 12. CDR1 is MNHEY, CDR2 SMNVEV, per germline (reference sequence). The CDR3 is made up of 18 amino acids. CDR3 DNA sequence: TGTGCCAGCAGTTTATCGGTTTTAGCGGGAGCCCCGGGCTACGAGCAGTACTTC. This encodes CASSLSVLAGAPGYEQYF.

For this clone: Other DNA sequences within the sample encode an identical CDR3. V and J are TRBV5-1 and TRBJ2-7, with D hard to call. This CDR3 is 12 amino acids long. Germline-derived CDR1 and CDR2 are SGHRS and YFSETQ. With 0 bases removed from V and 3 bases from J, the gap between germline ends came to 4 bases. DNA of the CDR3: TGCGCCAGCAGCTTGGGGGGCTACGAGCAGTACTTC. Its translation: CASSLGGYEQYF.

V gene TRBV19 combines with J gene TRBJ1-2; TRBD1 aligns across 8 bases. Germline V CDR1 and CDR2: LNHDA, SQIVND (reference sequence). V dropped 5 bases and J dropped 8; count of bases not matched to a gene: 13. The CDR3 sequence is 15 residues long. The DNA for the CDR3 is TGTGCCAGTAGTGCCCGGACAGGGCCGGGCGTCGGCTACACCTTC. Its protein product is CASSARTGPGVGYTF.

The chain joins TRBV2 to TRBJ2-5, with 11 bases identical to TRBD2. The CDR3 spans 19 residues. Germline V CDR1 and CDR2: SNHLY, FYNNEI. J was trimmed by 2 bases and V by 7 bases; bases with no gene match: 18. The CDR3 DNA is TGTGCCAGCAAGGTGGGGCTAGCGGGAGGAAGGGGCTCTCAAGAGACCCAGTACTTC. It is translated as CASKVGLAGGRGSQETQYF.

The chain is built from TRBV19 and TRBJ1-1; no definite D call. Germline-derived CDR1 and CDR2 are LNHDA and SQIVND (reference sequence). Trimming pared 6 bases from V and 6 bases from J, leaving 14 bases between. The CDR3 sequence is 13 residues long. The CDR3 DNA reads TGTGCCAGTAGCATCGGACGGATCGCTGAAGCTTTCTTT. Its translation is CASSIGRIAEAFF.

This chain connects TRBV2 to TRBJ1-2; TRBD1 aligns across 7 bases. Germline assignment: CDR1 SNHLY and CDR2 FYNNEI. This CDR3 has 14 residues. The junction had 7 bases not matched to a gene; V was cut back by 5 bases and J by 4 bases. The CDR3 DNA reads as TGTGCCAGCAGTCCGGGACAGCCGTTCTATGGCTACACCTTC. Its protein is CASSPGQPFYGYTF. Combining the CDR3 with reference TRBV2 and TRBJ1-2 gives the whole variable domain EPEVTQTPSHQVTQMGQEVILRCVPISNHLYFYWYRQILGQKVEFLVSFYNNEISEKSEIFDDQFSVERPDGSNFTLKIRSTKLEDSAMYFCASSPGQPFYGYTFGSGTRLTVV.

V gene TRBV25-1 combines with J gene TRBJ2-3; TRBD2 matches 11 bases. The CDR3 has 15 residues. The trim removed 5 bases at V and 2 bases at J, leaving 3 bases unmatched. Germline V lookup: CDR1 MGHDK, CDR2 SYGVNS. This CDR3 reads CASSLAGGVTDTQYF. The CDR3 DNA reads TGTGCCAGCAGTTTAGCGGGAGGGGTCACAGATACGCAGTATTTT.

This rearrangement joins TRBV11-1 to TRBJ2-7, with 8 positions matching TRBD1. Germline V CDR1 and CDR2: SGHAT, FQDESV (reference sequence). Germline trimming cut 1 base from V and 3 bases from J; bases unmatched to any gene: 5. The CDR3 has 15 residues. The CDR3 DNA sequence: TGTGCCAGCAGCTTAGGGACAGGGTTGGGCTACGAGCAGTACTTC. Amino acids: CASSLGTGLGYEQYF.

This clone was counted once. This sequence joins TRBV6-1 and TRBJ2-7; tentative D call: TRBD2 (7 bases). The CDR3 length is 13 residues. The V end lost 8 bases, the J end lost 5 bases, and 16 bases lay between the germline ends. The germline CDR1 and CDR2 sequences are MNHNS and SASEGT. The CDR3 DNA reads TGTGCCAGCGTAGGGGGAGGGTCCGACGAGCAGTACTTC. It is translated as CASVGGGSDEQYF.

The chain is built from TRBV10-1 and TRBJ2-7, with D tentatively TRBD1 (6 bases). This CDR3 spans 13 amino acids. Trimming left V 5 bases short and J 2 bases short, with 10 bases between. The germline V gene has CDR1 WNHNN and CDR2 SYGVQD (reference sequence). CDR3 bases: TGCGCCAGCAGTTACAACAGGGCCTACGAGCAGTACTTC. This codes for CASSYNRAYEQYF.

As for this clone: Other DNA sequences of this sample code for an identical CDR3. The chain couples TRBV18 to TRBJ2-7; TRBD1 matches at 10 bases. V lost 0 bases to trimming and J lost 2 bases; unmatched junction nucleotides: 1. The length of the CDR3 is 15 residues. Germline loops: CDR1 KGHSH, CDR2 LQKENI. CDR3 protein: CASSPPGQGPYEQYF. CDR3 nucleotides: TGTGCCAGCTCACCACCGGGACAGGGGCCCTACGAGCAGTACTTC.

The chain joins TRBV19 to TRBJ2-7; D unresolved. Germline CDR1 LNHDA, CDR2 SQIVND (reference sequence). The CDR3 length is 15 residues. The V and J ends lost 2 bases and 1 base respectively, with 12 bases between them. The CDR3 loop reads CASSIRTTASYEQYF. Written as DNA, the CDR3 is TGTGCCAGTAGTATAAGGACGACGGCATCCTACGAGCAGTACTTC.

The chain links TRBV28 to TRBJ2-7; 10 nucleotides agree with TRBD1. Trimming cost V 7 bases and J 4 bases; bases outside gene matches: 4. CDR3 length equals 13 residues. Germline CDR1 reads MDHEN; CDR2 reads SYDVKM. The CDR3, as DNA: TGTGCCAGCAATCCGGGACAGGGGTACGAGCAGTACTTC. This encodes CASNPGQGYEQYF.

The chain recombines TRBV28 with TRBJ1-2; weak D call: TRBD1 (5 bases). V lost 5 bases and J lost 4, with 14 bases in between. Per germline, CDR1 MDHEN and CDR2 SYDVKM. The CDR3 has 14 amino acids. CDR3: CASSPGQMIYGYTF. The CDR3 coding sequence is TGTGCCAGCAGTCCCGGACAAATGATCTATGGCTACACCTTC.